The 7 T cell receptor beta chains listed next were all sequenced from one sample in a study of vaccination and CD4 T cells after COVID-19. The sample's treatment: approximately 9-day PBMC culture with coronavirus spike peptide pools or control peptides (ViraFEST assay). Oncomine TCR Beta short-read sequencing was applied to DNA from cultured CD4+ T cells. TCRdb passed the PCR reads through MiXCR, listing each CDR3 protein once. The data hold 15,000 to 20,000 distinct CDR3 sequences, with more than 40% observed a single time. The antigens for these receptors are not known. The sample here was CD4+ T cells from blood, cultured in vitro, taken after SARS-CoV-2 vaccination. All receptors derive from a human donor who had recovered from COVID-19.

For the CDR3, the DNA is TGTGCCAGCAGTCAACCGGGACTAGCGGGGCGGCGCGGGGGGGAGCAGTACTTC. This encodes CASSQPGLAGRRGGEQYF. This chain uses TRBV28 with TRBJ2-7; 13 bases match TRBD2. CDR3 length: 18 residues. Looked up from germline, CDR1 is MDHEN and CDR2 is SYDVKM. The ends lost 5 bases at V and 7 bases at J; junction bases unmatched: 17.

The chain links TRBV19 to TRBJ2-3; D is possibly TRBD1 (5 bases). The CDR3 loop spans 15 amino acids. Per germline, CDR1 LNHDA and CDR2 SQIVND (reference sequence). Trimming removed 9 bases at V and 0 bases at J, with 16 bases between. The CDR3 DNA is TGTGCCAGCACAGGTTTAGAGTCTAGCACAGATACGCAGTATTTT. Translation gives CASTGLESSTDTQYF.

This chain joins TRBV5-1 and TRBJ1-2; D is undetermined. The CDR3 totals 12 residues. V was cut by 4 bases and J by 9 bases, with 13 bases left in between. Germline V lookup: CDR1 SGHRS, CDR2 YFSETQ. The CDR3 DNA reads as TGCGCCAGCAGCCCCTATGGCGGCAGCTACACCTTC. As protein: CASSPYGGSYTF.

There are a few counts of this clonotype. CDR3 nucleotides: TGTGCCAGCAGTTTAGGGGGACCTGTCAATGAGCAGTTCTTC. Protein sequence: CASSLGGPVNEQFF. V and J are TRBV27 and TRBJ2-1; D tentatively reads TRBD1 or TRBD2 (5 bases each). Germline V gene sequence: CDR1 MNHEY, CDR2 SMNVEV (reference sequence). V lost 2 bases, J lost 6 bases, and 11 bases lay in between. The CDR3 consists of 14 residues.

By share, this clonotype ranks as medium-sized. The CDR3 region is CASSSLAGGFVDTQYF. The CDR3 DNA sequence: TGTGCCAGCAGCTCACTAGCGGGAGGGTTTGTAGATACGCAGTATTTT. J is TRBJ2-3 and V is TRBV7-2; 13 positions agree with TRBD2. This CDR3 is built from 16 residues. Germline V CDR1 and CDR2: SGHTA, FQGNSA. Trimming removed 4 bases from V and 5 bases from J; junction bases left unmatched: 6.

This chain links TRBV20-1 with TRBJ2-7; D gene uncertain. The V gene lost 6 bases and the J gene lost 0 bases, with 15 bases spanning the gap. Germline V CDR1 and CDR2: DFQATT, SNEGSKA (reference sequence). This CDR3 comprises 14 residues. Written as DNA, the CDR3 is TGCAGTGCGGCCCACTCCCTTAGCTCCTACGAGCAGTACTTC. Translating it yields CSAAHSLSSYEQYF.

This clonotype was detected once. V is TRBV28 and J is TRBJ2-3, with a tentative D call TRBD2 (6 bases). V was clipped by 1 base and J by 2 bases, with 10 bases between them. This CDR3 has 15 residues. From germline, CDR1 is MDHEN and CDR2 SYDVKM. The CDR3 DNA sequence: TGTGCCAGCAGTTTATCCGCGGGATACACAGATACGCAGTATTTT. Protein: CASSLSAGYTDTQYF.